This T cell receptor beta chain stems from a study of shared clonotypes between healthy human individuals. Whole-study results and caveats: The sampled material consisted only of blood, and tissue repertoires are likely to differ.

Turning to this clone: Its antigen is undetermined.

TCRdb keeps only in-frame clones here, not all; method: immunoSEQ multiplex PCR. The table has roughly 2.6 million clones, around 90% seen once. The specimen was naive CD4+ T cells sorted from blood. Subset meaning: CD45RA+ positively selected. The sequence was collected from a man aged 18 to 29 in good health.

CDR3 sequence: CASSLVAGIHYEQYF. The CDR3 DNA follows: TGTGCCAGCAGCTTGGTAGCGGGGATTCACTACGAGCAGTACTTC. The chain uses TRBV11-2 and TRBJ2-7; 8 bases fit TRBD2. The V gene's germline CDR1 is SGHAT and CDR2 FQNNGV. The CDR3 consists of 15 residues. The junction had 7 bases not matched to a gene; V was cut back by 3 bases and J by 3 bases.